The sequence of this T cell receptor (beta chain) was determined in a study of T cells after yellow fever vaccination. Broader study findings: Subsequent to the booster, the majority of primary-vaccination clones reappeared (roughly 97% CD4, 88% CD8).

TCRdb used MiXCR to reprocess the 5' RACE reads, holding one entry per CDR3 protein. The table shows 450,000 to 650,000 distinct CDR3 sequences, with roughly 14% occurring only once. Note on this clonotype: Its antigen is currently unknown.

The TCR originated in a man aged 25 to 45 who received the YFV17D yellow fever vaccine. The sample here was PBMCs, taken on the day of the yellow fever booster vaccination.

CDR3: CASSQWAQPQHF. DNA for the CDR3: TGTGCCAGCAGCCAGTGGGCCCAGCCCCAGCATTTT. The chain links TRBV7-9 to TRBJ1-5; D gene uncertain. The germline gives CDR1 SEHNR, CDR2 FQNEAQ (reference sequence). Trimming shortened V by 5 bases and J by 7 bases, and 9 bases separated the two germline ends. This CDR3 is 12 amino acids long.